The 11 T cell receptor beta chains in this list originate from one sample, sequenced in a study of blood T cell repertoires in COVID-19. The table came from immunoSEQ multiplex PCR; TCRdb's copy has only in-frame clones and leaves some out. Among 30,000 to 35,000 clones listed, 85% were seen once. Sequencing was performed on peripheral blood. These receptors were collected from a human donor with acute or convalescent COVID-19. The donor label of this sample is uncertain.

The gene calls are TRBV5-5 and TRBJ1-3, with TRBD1 as a possible D gene (5 bases). Trimming cost V 0 bases and J 2 bases, with 12 bases left between them. The CDR3 sequence is 16 residues long. CDR1 is SGHKS, CDR2 YYEKEE, per germline (reference sequence). The DNA of the CDR3 is TGTGCCAGCAGCTTGGGCTCCCCGGGGGCTGGAAACACCATATATTTT. Residues: CASSLGSPGAGNTIYF.

V and J are TRBV24-1 and TRBJ1-1; D may be TRBD1 (6 bases). The CDR3 runs 15 residues. Trimming pared 4 bases from V and 0 bases from J, leaving 11 bases between. The germline CDR1 and CDR2 sequences are KGHDR and SFDVKD. The CDR3 loop is CATSDSGQLNTEAFF. The CDR3 DNA follows: TGTGCCACCAGTGACTCCGGACAGCTGAACACTGAAGCTTTCTTT.

The J gene is TRBJ1-5, the V gene TRBV10-3; D might be TRBD1 (6 bases). Germline loops: CDR1 ENHRY, CDR2 SYGVKD. The CDR3 is 17 residues long. V was cut by 3 bases and J by 0 bases, with 15 bases left in between. DNA of the CDR3: TGTGCCATCAGTGATATAGGGGGAATCTATAGCAATCAGCCCCAGCATTTT. Translation gives CAISDIGGIYSNQPQHF.

This clone appeared once. This chain links TRBV7-9 with TRBJ1-2, with a possible D match to TRBD1 (5 bases). Germline V CDR1 and CDR2: SEHNR, FQNEAQ (reference sequence). CDR3 length: 15 amino acids. Trimming took off 5 bases at V and 2 bases at J, with 15 bases between the two ends. CDR3 coding DNA: TGTGCCAGCAGCGGCGGGGGACTCCTGAACTATGGCTACACCTTC. Translation gives CASSGGGLLNYGYTF.

This chain joins TRBV19 and TRBJ2-3, with 9 positions matching TRBD2. This CDR3 comprises 16 residues. The trim removed 4 bases at V and 4 bases at J, leaving 9 bases unmatched. Germline-derived CDR1 and CDR2 are LNHDA and SQIVND (reference sequence). The CDR3 loop reads CASSTIAGVSSDTQYF. The CDR3 DNA is TGTGCCAGTAGTACTATAGCGGGGGTTAGCTCAGATACGCAGTATTTT.

The chain couples TRBV11-3 to TRBJ2-1, with TRBD2 identical over 11 bases. With 5 bases clipped from V and 9 bases from J, the junction kept 6 bases outside the gene matches. CDR3 length: 14 residues. Germline V gene lookup returns CDR1 SGHNT and CDR2 YENEEA. The CDR3 nucleotides are TGTGCCAGCAGCCCAAGACTAGCGGGGCCTGAGCAGTTCTTC. It translates to CASSPRLAGPEQFF. The whole variable domain, remainder taken from reference TRBV11-3 and TRBJ2-1, is EAGVVQSPRYKIIEKKQPVAFWCNPISGHNTLYWYLQNLGQGPELLIRYENEEAVDDSQLPKDRFSAERLKGVDSTLKIQPAELGDSAVYLCASSPRLAGPEQFFGPGTRLTVL.

This clone has only one observation. The CDR3 spells CASSTPMGGSETQYF. For the CDR3, the DNA is TGTGCCAGTTCGACGCCCATGGGGGGGAGCGAGACCCAGTACTTC. The chain employs TRBV9 and TRBJ2-5; 7 nucleotides align to TRBD2. CDR1 is SGDLS and CDR2 is YYNGEE in the germline V gene. The CDR3 loop spans 15 amino acids. J lost 5 bases, V lost 8 bases, and 15 bases had no gene match.

V and J are TRBV6-2 or TRBV6-3 and TRBJ1-1; D call uncertain. This CDR3 contains 14 residues. V was clipped by 4 bases and J by 5 bases, with 14 bases between them. Germline V lookup: CDR1 MNHEY, CDR2 SVGEGT. CDR3 coding DNA: TGTGCCAGCAGTTTGTCCTCCGGGGTTACTGAAGCTTTCTTT. Translation: CASSLSSGVTEAFF.

This clone was seen more than once but under ten times. The chain uses TRBV30 and TRBJ1-1, with D unresolved. The CDR3 loop spans 11 amino acids. Trimming left V 2 bases short and J 7 bases short, with 8 bases between. Germline-derived CDR1 and CDR2 are GTSNPN and SVGIG (reference sequence). The CDR3 DNA sequence: TGTGCCTGGAGTACTCTCCGTGAAGCTTTCTTT. As protein: CAWSTLREAFF.

The chain links TRBV13 to TRBJ2-7; 8 bases are shared with TRBD2. The germline V gene has CDR1 PRHDT and CDR2 FYEKMQ (reference sequence). Trimming removed 5 bases from V and 2 bases from J; junction bases left unmatched: 14. The CDR3 has 17 amino acids. This CDR3 is CASSREALAGRPYEQYF. The CDR3 DNA follows: TGTGCCAGCAGCCGTGAGGCCCTAGCGGGCCGCCCCTACGAGCAGTACTTC. The whole variable domain, remainder taken from reference TRBV13 and TRBJ2-7, is AAGVIQSPRHLIKEKRETATLKCYPIPRHDTVYWYQQGPGQDPQFLISFYEKMQSDKGSIPDRFSAQQFSDYHSELNMSSLELGDSALYFCASSREALAGRPYEQYFGPGTRLTVT.

J is TRBJ2-1 and V is TRBV6-2 or TRBV6-3, with 8 bases lining up with TRBD2. The junction had 9 bases not matched to a gene; V was cut back by 6 bases and J by 5 bases. CDR1 MNHEY and CDR2 SVGEGT come from the germline V gene. The CDR3 is made up of 15 amino acids. The CDR3 bases are TGTGCCAGCAGCGGGGGGGGGAGAATAGACAATGAGCAGTTCTTC. As protein: CASSGGGRIDNEQFF.